The rows below give T cell receptor beta chains drawn from one sample of a study of tumor and adjacent non-tumor tissue in lung cancer. MiXCR was run by TCRdb on the multiplex PCR reads, yielding one entry per CDR3 protein. The sample consists of about 44,000 distinct CDR3 sequences, more than 60% of them appearing once. The sequenced sample consisted of distant non-tumor lung tissue. Every receptor here comes from a woman aged 40 to 55 with non-small cell lung cancer. Each CDR3 is given with its conserved first and last residue. The order of the fields is D gene, clone size, J gene, V gene, CDR3 DNA, CDR3 protein. A D gene is named only where the DNA matches it firmly. Clone sizes are given selectively: once, few, many, or a class where the clone is expanded.

d_call: .
clone_size: .
j_call: TRBJ1-1
v_call: TRBV11-1
cdr3_nt: TGTGCCAACAGTGACTTACTGAACACTGGATCTTTCTTT
cdr3_aa: CANSDLLNTGSFF

d_call: TRBD1
clone_size: .
j_call: TRBJ1-5
v_call: TRBV12-3/TRBV12-4
cdr3_nt: TGTGTCAGCAGTTTTAAAGGGGGCATTATTGAGCCCCAGCATTTT
cdr3_aa: CVSSFKGGIIEPQHF

d_call: .
clone_size: many
j_call: TRBJ2-3
v_call: TRBV5-6
cdr3_nt: TGTGCCAGCAGCTTTTCGGGGGAACCTTCCACAGATACGCAGTATTTT
cdr3_aa: CASSFSGEPSTDTQYF

d_call: TRBD2
clone_size: many
j_call: TRBJ2-1
v_call: TRBV20-1
cdr3_nt: TGCAGTGCTGGTAGCGGGAGAAGGAATGAGCAGTTCTTC
cdr3_aa: CSAGSGRRNEQFF

d_call: .
clone_size: .
j_call: TRBJ2-7
v_call: TRBV6-5
cdr3_nt: TGTACCAGCAGTTCCCCAGGTAAGGGGTACGGGCAGTACTTC
cdr3_aa: CTSSSPGKGYGQYF

d_call: TRBD2
clone_size: .
j_call: TRBJ2-7
v_call: TRBV12-3/TRBV12-4
cdr3_nt: TGTGCCAGCAATTTTAGTCGGACTAGCCCAAGTTATGAGCAGTACTTC
cdr3_aa: CASNFSRTSPSYEQYF

d_call: TRBD2
clone_size: .
j_call: TRBJ2-1
v_call: TRBV4-1
cdr3_nt: TGCGCCAGCAGCCCCCGACTAGCGGGAGATCTTGATGAGCAGTCCTTC
cdr3_aa: CASSPRLAGDLDEQSF

d_call: .
clone_size: many
j_call: TRBJ1-5
v_call: TRBV10-3
cdr3_nt: TGTGCCATCAGGAGCCAACCGCACGAGCCCCAGCATTTT
cdr3_aa: CAIRSQPHEPQHF

d_call: .
clone_size: .
j_call: TRBJ2-7
v_call: TRBV11-3
cdr3_nt: TGTGCCAGCAGCCCCAGTTTGCAGTCCTACAAGGAGTACTTC
cdr3_aa: CASSPSLQSYKEYF

d_call: .
clone_size: .
j_call: TRBJ1-2
v_call: TRBV4-2
cdr3_nt: TGTGTCAGCAGCCCTCGACTGCAAAGCTATGGCTACACCTTC
cdr3_aa: CVSSPRLQSYGYTF

d_call: TRBD2
clone_size: .
j_call: TRBJ2-3
v_call: TRBV5-1
cdr3_nt: TGCGCCAGCAGCTTCGGGGGGAGGTCATATACGCGGTATTTT
cdr3_aa: CASSFGGRSYTRYF

d_call: .
clone_size: .
j_call: TRBJ1-1
v_call: TRBV29-1
cdr3_nt: TGCAGCGTTGGAGCCGCCTTACGAGCTTTCTTT
cdr3_aa: CSVGAALRAFF

d_call: .
clone_size: .
j_call: TRBJ2-5
v_call: TRBV6-6
cdr3_nt: TGTGCCAGCACTTTACTAGGCCGAGAGGCCCAGCACTTC
cdr3_aa: CASTLLGREAQHF

d_call: .
clone_size: .
j_call: TRBJ2-6
v_call: TRBV5-1
cdr3_nt: TGCGCCAGCAGCGGGAGGAGAGGGTTCGGGGCCAACGTCCTGACTTTC
cdr3_aa: CASSGRRGFGANVLTF

d_call: TRBD1
clone_size: many
j_call: TRBJ2-2
v_call: TRBV29-1
cdr3_nt: TGCAGCGTCCGGCCAGGGGGCAACACCGGGGAGCTGTTTTTT
cdr3_aa: CSVRPGGNTGELFF

d_call: .
clone_size: .
j_call: TRBJ2-3
v_call: TRBV11-2
cdr3_nt: TGTGCCAGCAACCCTCTAAGTGCGGCAGATGCGCAGTATTTT
cdr3_aa: CASNPLSAADAQYF

d_call: .
clone_size: few
j_call: TRBJ1-1
v_call: TRBV6-5
cdr3_nt: TGTGCCAACAGCAATGGGCCAGTCCAAGAAGCTTTCTTT
cdr3_aa: CANSNGPVQEAFF

d_call: .
clone_size: .
j_call: TRBJ2-5
v_call: TRBV10-2
cdr3_nt: TGCACCAGGAGTGAGGGGCCGGTGGGGACCCAGTACTTC
cdr3_aa: CTRSEGPVGTQYF

d_call: .
clone_size: .
j_call: TRBJ1-2
v_call: TRBV28
cdr3_nt: TGTGCCAACAGTTATACACGCCCCACCGACTATGGCTACACCTTC
cdr3_aa: CANSYTRPTDYGYTF

d_call: .
clone_size: .
j_call: TRBJ2-4
v_call: TRBV29-1
cdr3_nt: TGCAGCGTTTCCCCGGAGAGGGGCAAATACATTCAGTACTTC
cdr3_aa: CSVSPERGKYIQYF

d_call: TRBD1
clone_size: medium-sized
j_call: TRBJ2-7
v_call: TRBV6-1
cdr3_nt: TGTGCCAGCAGTTCCGGGCCAGGGACAGGCGAGCAGTACTTC
cdr3_aa: CASSSGPGTGEQYF

d_call: .
clone_size: .
j_call: TRBJ1-2
v_call: TRBV30
cdr3_nt: TGTGCCTGGAGTGTAGGGGGTACAGGCCGGGGTATATATGACTACACCTTC
cdr3_aa: CAWSVGGTGRGIYDYTF

d_call: .
clone_size: .
j_call: TRBJ2-5
v_call: TRBV29-1
cdr3_nt: TGCAGCGTTGAGCGCTGGGGGCAGGAGATCCAGTATTTC
cdr3_aa: CSVERWGQEIQYF

d_call: .
clone_size: .
j_call: TRBJ2-1
v_call: TRBV11-2
cdr3_nt: TGTGCCAGCAACTTGGCTGGAGGAAACAATGTGCAGTTCTTC
cdr3_aa: CASNLAGGNNVQFF

d_call: .
clone_size: .
j_call: TRBJ1-6
v_call: TRBV6-6
cdr3_nt: TGTGCCAGCAGTCAGGGAGGTACACCCTTCCACTTT
cdr3_aa: CASSQGGTPFHF

d_call: .
clone_size: .
j_call: TRBJ1-5
v_call: TRBV11-2
cdr3_nt: TGTACCAGCAGCTTCAACGGGGCACCCAATCAGCCCCAGCATTTT
cdr3_aa: CTSSFNGAPNQPQHF

d_call: TRBD1
clone_size: once
j_call: TRBJ2-3
v_call: TRBV12-3/TRBV12-4
cdr3_nt: TGTGCCAGCAGTTTTAAAGGGGGCATTAATCAGCACCAGTATTTT
cdr3_aa: CASSFKGGINQHQYF

d_call: TRBD2
clone_size: .
j_call: TRBJ2-5
v_call: TRBV11-1
cdr3_nt: TGTGCCAACAGCGGAAAACTAGCGGAAGAGACCCAGTACTTC
cdr3_aa: CANSGKLAEETQYF

d_call: TRBD2
clone_size: .
j_call: TRBJ2-6
v_call: TRBV7-9
cdr3_nt: TGTACCAGCAGCCGTACTAGCGGGGCCTACTCTGGGGCCAACGTCCTGACTTTC
cdr3_aa: CTSSRTSGAYSGANVLTF

d_call: TRBD1
clone_size: few
j_call: TRBJ2-7
v_call: TRBV2
cdr3_nt: TGTGCCAGCAGTGAGGGGGACAGGGATCCACACTACGAGCAGTACTTC
cdr3_aa: CASSEGDRDPHYEQYF

d_call: .
clone_size: once
j_call: TRBJ2-1
v_call: TRBV29-1
cdr3_nt: TGTGGCGTTTTTTCAGGGGTCCCCAATGAGCAGTTCTTC
cdr3_aa: CGVFSGVPNEQFF

d_call: .
clone_size: .
j_call: TRBJ1-4
v_call: TRBV4-1
cdr3_nt: TGCGCCAGCAGCCCATTCTCCGGGACGGCTAATGAAACGCTGTTTTTT
cdr3_aa: CASSPFSGTANETLFF

d_call: .
clone_size: .
j_call: TRBJ1-5
v_call: TRBV6-1
cdr3_nt: TGTGCTGGCAGTCCCTGGGACCTATATAGCAAGCAGCCCCAGCATTTT
cdr3_aa: CAGSPWDLYSKQPQHF

d_call: TRBD2
clone_size: few
j_call: TRBJ2-7
v_call: TRBV29-1
cdr3_nt: TGCAGTGCCGGGACTAGCGGGAACTGCGAGCAGTACTTC
cdr3_aa: CSAGTSGNCEQYF

d_call: .
clone_size: large
j_call: TRBJ2-7
v_call: TRBV11-2
cdr3_nt: TGTGCCAGCAGCTCGGACTATTACGAGCAGTACTTC
cdr3_aa: CASSSDYYEQYF

d_call: .
clone_size: .
j_call: TRBJ2-1
v_call: TRBV11-1
cdr3_nt: TGTGCCAGCAGCCCCCAGGTCGATGAGCAGTTCTTC
cdr3_aa: CASSPQVDEQFF

d_call: .
clone_size: .
j_call: TRBJ2-7
v_call: TRBV11-2
cdr3_nt: TGTGCCAGCAACTTAACCCTACTACGCTACCAGCAGTACTTC
cdr3_aa: CASNLTLLRYQQYF

d_call: .
clone_size: once
j_call: TRBJ2-3
v_call: TRBV11-2
cdr3_nt: TGTGCCAACAGCTTAGTTGGCGGGGAGGAAAGGACAGATACACAGTATTTT
cdr3_aa: CANSLVGGEERTDTQYF

d_call: TRBD2
clone_size: many
j_call: TRBJ2-7
v_call: TRBV6-6
cdr3_nt: TGTGCCCTAGGCCGGGGGGATGAGTACGAGCAGTACTTC
cdr3_aa: CALGRGDEYEQYF

d_call: TRBD2
clone_size: many
j_call: TRBJ2-1
v_call: TRBV12-3/TRBV12-4
cdr3_nt: TGTGCCAGCAGTGCGGGAGAGGTCTACAATGAGCAGTTCTTC
cdr3_aa: CASSAGEVYNEQFF

d_call: TRBD2
clone_size: .
j_call: TRBJ2-2
v_call: TRBV6-5
cdr3_nt: TGTGCCAGCAGTTACGCGGCGGGAGCGAACACCCGGGAGCTGCTTTTT
cdr3_aa: CASSYAAGANTRELLF

d_call: .
clone_size: once
j_call: TRBJ2-1
v_call: TRBV30
cdr3_nt: TGTGCCTGGAAAATGGCGGGGTCCTACAATGAGCAGTTCTTC
cdr3_aa: CAWKMAGSYNEQFF

d_call: .
clone_size: many
j_call: TRBJ2-7
v_call: TRBV4-1
cdr3_nt: TGCGCCAGCAGCCGCAGACTAGACTACGAGCAGTACTTC
cdr3_aa: CASSRRLDYEQYF

d_call: .
clone_size: .
j_call: TRBJ1-4
v_call: TRBV6-5
cdr3_nt: TGTGCCAGCAGTTACGGGCTCGGGGGGCAGGAAAAACCGTTTTTT
cdr3_aa: CASSYGLGGQEKPFF

d_call: .
clone_size: .
j_call: TRBJ1-5
v_call: TRBV6-1
cdr3_nt: TGTGCCATCAGTGTCAGTCCCAATCAGCCCAAGCATTTT
cdr3_aa: CAISVSPNQPKHF

d_call: TRBD1
clone_size: .
j_call: TRBJ2-6
v_call: TRBV5-6
cdr3_nt: TGTGTCAGCAGCTTGGGACAGGGAAATGTCCTGACTTTC
cdr3_aa: CVSSLGQGNVLTF

d_call: TRBD1
clone_size: .
j_call: TRBJ2-3
v_call: TRBV5-4
cdr3_nt: TGTGACAGCGGCTTGGGACAGGGGGTCGATACGCAGTATTTT
cdr3_aa: CDSGLGQGVDTQYF

d_call: .
clone_size: few
j_call: TRBJ2-7
v_call: TRBV24-1
cdr3_nt: TGTGCCACGCATCACCAGGGGTCGGACGAGCAGTACTTC
cdr3_aa: CATHHQGSDEQYF

d_call: .
clone_size: .
j_call: TRBJ2-1
v_call: TRBV24-1
cdr3_nt: TGTGCCACCCAGACTGGGGCGAACAATGTGCAGTTCTTC
cdr3_aa: CATQTGANNVQFF

d_call: .
clone_size: .
j_call: TRBJ2-7
v_call: TRBV6-2/TRBV6-3
cdr3_nt: TGTGCCAGCTGTTACTCGTCAGGGTTTATGGGTGGCGAGCAATACTTC
cdr3_aa: CASCYSSGFMGGEQYF

d_call: TRBD1
clone_size: .
j_call: TRBJ1-1
v_call: TRBV20-1
cdr3_nt: TGCAGTGCTCGGACAGGGGGCGCGAACACTGAAGCTTTCTTT
cdr3_aa: CSARTGGANTEAFF

d_call: .
clone_size: .
j_call: TRBJ1-1
v_call: TRBV12-3/TRBV12-4
cdr3_nt: TGTGCCACTCCCCCAGACCTGAACACTGAAGCTTTCTTT
cdr3_aa: CATPPDLNTEAFF